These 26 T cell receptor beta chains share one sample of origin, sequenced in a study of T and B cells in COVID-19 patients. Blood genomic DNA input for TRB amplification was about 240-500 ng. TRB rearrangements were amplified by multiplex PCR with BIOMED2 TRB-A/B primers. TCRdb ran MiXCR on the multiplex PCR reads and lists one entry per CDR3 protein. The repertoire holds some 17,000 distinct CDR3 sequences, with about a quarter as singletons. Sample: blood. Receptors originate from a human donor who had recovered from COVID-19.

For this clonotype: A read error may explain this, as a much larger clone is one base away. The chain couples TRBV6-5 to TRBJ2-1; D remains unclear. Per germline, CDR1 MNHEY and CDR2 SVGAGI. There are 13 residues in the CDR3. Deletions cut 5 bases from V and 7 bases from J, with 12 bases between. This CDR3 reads CASSPAARNEQFF. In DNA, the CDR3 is TGTGCCAGCAGTCCTGCTGCTCGAAATGAGCAGTTCTTC.

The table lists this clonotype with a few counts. The CDR3 spells CASSRGGSGAEAFF. The CDR3, as DNA: TGTGCCAGCAGCCGTGGAGGATCAGGGGCTGAAGCTTTCTTT. The chain joins TRBV27 to TRBJ1-1, with D perhaps TRBD1 (6 bases). Germline loops: CDR1 MNHEY, CDR2 SMNVEV (reference sequence). The CDR3 contains 14 residues. V lost 6 bases, J lost 6 bases, and 17 bases lay in between.

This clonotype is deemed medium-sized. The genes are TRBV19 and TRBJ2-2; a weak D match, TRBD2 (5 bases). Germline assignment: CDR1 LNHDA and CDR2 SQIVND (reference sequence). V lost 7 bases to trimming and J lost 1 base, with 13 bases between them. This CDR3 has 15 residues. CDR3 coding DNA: TGTGCCAGTACTCATCTCGGACTGAACACCGGGGAGCTGTTTTTT. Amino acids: CASTHLGLNTGELFF.

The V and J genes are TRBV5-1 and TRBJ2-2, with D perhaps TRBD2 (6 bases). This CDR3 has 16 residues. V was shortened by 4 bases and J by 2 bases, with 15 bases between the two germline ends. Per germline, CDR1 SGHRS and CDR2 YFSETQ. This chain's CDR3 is CASSRTTGFNTGELFF. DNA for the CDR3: TGCGCCAGCAGCCGGACTACAGGATTCAACACCGGGGAGCTGTTTTTT.

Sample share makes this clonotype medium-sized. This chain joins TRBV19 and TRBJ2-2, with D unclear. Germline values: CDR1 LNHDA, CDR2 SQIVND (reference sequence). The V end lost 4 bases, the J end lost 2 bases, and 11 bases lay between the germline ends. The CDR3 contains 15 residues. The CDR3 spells CASSTRLANTGELFF. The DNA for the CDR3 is TGTGCCAGTAGTACCCGTCTGGCTAACACCGGGGAGCTGTTTTTT.

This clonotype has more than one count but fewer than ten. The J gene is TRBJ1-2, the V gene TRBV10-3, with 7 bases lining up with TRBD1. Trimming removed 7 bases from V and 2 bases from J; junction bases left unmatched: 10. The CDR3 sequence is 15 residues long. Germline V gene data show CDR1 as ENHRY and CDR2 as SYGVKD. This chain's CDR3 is CAIMSSPGGNYGYTF. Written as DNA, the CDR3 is TGTGCCATCATGTCGTCGCCAGGGGGGAACTATGGCTACACCTTC.

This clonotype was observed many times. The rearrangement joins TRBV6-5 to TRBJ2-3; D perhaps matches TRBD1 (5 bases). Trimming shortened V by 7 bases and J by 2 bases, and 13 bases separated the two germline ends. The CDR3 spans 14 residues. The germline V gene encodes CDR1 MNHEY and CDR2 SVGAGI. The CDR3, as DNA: TGTGCCAGCACCCCCGACAGCCTCACAGATACGCAGTATTTT. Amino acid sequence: CASTPDSLTDTQYF.

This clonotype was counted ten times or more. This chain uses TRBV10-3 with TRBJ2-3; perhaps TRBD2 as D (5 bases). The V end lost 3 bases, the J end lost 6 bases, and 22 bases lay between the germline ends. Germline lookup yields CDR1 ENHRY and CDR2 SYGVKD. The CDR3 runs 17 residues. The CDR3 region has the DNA TGTGCCATCAGTGACATTGGAACCAGAGTACTAGGGGATACGCAGTATTTT. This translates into CAISDIGTRVLGDTQYF.

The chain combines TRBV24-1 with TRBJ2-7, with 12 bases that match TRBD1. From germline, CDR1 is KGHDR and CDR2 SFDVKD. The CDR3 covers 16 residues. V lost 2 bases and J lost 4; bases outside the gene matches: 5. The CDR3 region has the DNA TGTGCCACCAGTGATTCCGGGACAGGGGGCCTATACGAGCAGTACTTC. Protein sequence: CATSDSGTGGLYEQYF.

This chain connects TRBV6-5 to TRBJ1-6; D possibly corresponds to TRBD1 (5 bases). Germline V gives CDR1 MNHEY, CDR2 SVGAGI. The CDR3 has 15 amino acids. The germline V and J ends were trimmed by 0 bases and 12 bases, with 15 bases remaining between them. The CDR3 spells CASSYSRQGDLPLHF. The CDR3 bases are TGTGCCAGCAGTTACTCGAGGCAGGGAGACTTACCCCTCCACTTT.

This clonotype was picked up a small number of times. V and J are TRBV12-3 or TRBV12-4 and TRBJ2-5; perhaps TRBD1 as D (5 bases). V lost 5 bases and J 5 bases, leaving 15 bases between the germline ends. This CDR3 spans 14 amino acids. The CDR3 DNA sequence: TGTGCCAGCAGTAAGGGGTCTGTACGGGAGACCCAGTACTTC. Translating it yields CASSKGSVRETQYF.

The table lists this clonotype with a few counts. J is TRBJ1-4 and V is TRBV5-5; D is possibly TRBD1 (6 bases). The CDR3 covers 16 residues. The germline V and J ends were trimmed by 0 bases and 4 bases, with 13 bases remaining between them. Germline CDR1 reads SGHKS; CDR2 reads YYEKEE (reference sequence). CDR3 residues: CASSLAGGANNEKLFF. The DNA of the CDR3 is TGTGCCAGCAGCTTGGCCGGGGGGGCCAATAATGAAAAACTGTTTTTT.

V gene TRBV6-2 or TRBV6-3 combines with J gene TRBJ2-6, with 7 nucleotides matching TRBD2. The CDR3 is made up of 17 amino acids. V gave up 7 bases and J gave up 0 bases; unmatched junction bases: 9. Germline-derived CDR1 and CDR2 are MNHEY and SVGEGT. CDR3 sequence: CASMYGTTDSGANVLTF. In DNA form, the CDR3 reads TGTGCCAGCATGTACGGGACTACCGACTCTGGGGCCAACGTCCTGACTTTC.

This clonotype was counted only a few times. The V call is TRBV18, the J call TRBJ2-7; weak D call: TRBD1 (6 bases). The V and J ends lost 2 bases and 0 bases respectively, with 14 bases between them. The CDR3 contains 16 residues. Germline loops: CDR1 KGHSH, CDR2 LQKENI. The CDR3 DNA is TGTGCCAGCTCACCAACAGACAGGTGGAGCTCCTACGAGCAGTACTTC. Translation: CASSPTDRWSSYEQYF.

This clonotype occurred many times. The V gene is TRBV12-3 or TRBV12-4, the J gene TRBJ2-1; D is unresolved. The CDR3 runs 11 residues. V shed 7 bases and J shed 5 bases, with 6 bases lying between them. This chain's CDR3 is CASKRNNEQFF. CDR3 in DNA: TGTGCCAGCAAACGAAACAATGAGCAGTTCTTC.

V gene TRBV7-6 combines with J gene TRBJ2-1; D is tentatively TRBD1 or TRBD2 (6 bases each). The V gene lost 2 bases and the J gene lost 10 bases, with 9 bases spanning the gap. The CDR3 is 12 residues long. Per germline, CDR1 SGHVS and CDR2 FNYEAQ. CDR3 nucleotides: TGTGCCAGCAGCTTATACGGGGGCGAGCAGTTCTTC. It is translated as CASSLYGGEQFF.

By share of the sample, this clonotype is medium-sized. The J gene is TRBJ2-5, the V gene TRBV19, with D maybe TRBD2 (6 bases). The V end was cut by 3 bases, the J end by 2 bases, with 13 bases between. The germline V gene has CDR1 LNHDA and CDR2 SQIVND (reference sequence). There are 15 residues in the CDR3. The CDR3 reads CASSIPAGTQETQYF. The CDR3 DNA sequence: TGTGCCAGTAGTATCCCGGCCGGGACTCAAGAGACCCAGTACTTC.

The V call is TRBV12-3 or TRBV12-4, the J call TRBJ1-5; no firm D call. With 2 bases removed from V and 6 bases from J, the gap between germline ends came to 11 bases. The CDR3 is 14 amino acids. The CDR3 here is CASSLSVEAQPQHF. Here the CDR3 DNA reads TGTGCCAGCAGTTTATCAGTGGAGGCTCAGCCCCAGCATTTT.

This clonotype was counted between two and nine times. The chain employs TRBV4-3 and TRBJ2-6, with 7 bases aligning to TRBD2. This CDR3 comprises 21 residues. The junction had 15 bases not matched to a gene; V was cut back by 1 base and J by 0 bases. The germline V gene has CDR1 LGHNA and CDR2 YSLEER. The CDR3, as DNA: TGCGCCAGCAGCCAAGGCCCCCCAATCCGGGACTATTTCTCTGGGGCCAACGTCCTGACTTTC. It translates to CASSQGPPIRDYFSGANVLTF.

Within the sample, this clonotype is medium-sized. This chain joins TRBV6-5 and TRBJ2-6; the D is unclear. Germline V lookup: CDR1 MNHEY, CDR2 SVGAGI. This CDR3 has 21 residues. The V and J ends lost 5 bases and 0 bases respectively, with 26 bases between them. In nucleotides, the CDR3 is TGTGCCAGCAGTCCCCGCCCGGACCACAGAAAGAGGAGCTCTGGGGCCAACGTCCTGACTTTC. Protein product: CASSPRPDHRKRSSGANVLTF.

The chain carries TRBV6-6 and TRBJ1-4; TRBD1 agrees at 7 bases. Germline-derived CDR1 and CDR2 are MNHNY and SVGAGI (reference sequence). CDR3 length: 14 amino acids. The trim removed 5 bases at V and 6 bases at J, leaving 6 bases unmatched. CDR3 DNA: TGTGCCAGCAGTATCGGACAGGCCGATGAAAAACTGTTTTTT. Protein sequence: CASSIGQADEKLFF.

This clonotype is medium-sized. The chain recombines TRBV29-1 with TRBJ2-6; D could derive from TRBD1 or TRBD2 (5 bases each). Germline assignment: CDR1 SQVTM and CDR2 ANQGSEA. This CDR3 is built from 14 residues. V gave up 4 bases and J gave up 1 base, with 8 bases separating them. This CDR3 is CSVGGDSGANVLTF. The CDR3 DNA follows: TGCAGCGTTGGAGGGGATTCTGGGGCCAACGTCCTGACTTTC.

The CDR3 sequence: CASSRAFDNYGYTF. CDR3 DNA sequence: TGTGCCAGTAGTCGGGCTTTCGATAACTATGGCTACACCTTC. The V and J genes are TRBV19 and TRBJ1-2; D uncertain. Trimming left V 5 bases short and J 1 base short, with 11 bases between. This CDR3 has 14 residues. CDR1 LNHDA and CDR2 SQIVND come from the germline V gene (reference sequence).

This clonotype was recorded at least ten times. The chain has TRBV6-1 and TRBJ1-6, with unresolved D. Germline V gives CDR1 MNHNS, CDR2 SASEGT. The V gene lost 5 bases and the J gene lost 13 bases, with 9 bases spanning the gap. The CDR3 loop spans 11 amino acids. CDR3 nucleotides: TGTGCCAGCAGTTTCGGAGAGCCCCTCCACTTT. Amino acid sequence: CASSFGEPLHF.

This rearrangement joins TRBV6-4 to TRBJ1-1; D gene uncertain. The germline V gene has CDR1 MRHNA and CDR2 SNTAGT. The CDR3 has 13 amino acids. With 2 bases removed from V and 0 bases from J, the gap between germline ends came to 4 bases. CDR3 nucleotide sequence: TGTGCCAGCAGTGACCTGATGAACACTGAAGCTTTCTTT. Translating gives CASSDLMNTEAFF.

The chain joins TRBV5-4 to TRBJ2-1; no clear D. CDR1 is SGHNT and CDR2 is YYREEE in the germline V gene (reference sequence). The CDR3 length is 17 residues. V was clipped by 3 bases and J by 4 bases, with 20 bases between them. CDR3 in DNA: TGTGCCAGCAGCTATGTTGGAATCCGAGGCGTATACAATGAGCAGTTCTTC. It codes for CASSYVGIRGVYNEQFF.